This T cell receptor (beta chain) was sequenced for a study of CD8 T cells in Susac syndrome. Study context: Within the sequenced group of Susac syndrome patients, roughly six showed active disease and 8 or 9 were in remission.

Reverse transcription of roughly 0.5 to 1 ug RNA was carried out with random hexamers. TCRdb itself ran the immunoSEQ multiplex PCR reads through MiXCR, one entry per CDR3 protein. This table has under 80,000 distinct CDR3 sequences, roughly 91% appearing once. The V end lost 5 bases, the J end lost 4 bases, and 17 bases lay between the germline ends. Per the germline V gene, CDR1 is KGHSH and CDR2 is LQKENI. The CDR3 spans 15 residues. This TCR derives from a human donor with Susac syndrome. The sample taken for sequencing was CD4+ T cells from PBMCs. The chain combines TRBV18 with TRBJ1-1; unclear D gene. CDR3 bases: TGTGCCAGCTCAAAGGAGGCAGGAGGGCGCACTGAAGCTTTCTTT. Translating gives CASSKEAGGRTEAFF.